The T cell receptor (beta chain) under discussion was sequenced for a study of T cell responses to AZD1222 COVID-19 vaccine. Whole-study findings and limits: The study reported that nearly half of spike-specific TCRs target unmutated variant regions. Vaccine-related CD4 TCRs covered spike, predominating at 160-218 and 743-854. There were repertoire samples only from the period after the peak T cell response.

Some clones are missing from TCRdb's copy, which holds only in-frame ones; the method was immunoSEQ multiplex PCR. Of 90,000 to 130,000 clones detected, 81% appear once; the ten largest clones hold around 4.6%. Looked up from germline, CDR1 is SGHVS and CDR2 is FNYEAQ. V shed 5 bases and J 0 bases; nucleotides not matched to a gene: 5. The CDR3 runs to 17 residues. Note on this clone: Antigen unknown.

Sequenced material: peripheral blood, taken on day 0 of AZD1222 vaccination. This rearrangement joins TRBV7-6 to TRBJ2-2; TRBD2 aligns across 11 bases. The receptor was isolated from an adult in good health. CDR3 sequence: CASSRRGLAANTGELFF. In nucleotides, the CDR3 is TGTGCCAGCAGCCGTAGGGGACTAGCGGCGAACACCGGGGAGCTGTTTTTT.